A single sample gave rise to the 30 T cell receptor beta chains below, sequenced in a study of blood T cell repertoires in COVID-19. Clones were sequenced by immunoSEQ multiplex PCR, and TCRdb holds only the in-frame ones, with some missing. The table shows about 140,000 clones, with over 60% occurring only once. The sequenced material came from peripheral blood. Receptors were obtained from a woman aged 45-59 years with active or convalescent COVID-19.

This rearrangement joins TRBV19 to TRBJ1-1, with D tentatively TRBD1 (6 bases). V gave up 3 bases and J gave up 0 bases, with 8 bases separating them. Per germline, CDR1 LNHDA and CDR2 SQIVND (reference sequence). This CDR3 is built from 14 residues. CDR3 bases: TGTGCCAGTAGTATGACAGGATTGAACACTGAAGCTTTCTTT. Its protein is CASSMTGLNTEAFF.

This clone was found a few times. As DNA, the CDR3 is TGTGCCAGCAGTCGAACTTCGACAGGGTTGACCACTGAAGCTTTCTTT. Encoded protein: CASSRTSTGLTTEAFF. The rearrangement joins TRBV6-6 to TRBJ1-1; 7 positions match TRBD1. V lost 5 bases to trimming and J lost 4 bases; unmatched junction nucleotides: 13. Germline V CDR1 and CDR2: MNHNY, SVGAGI (reference sequence). CDR3 length: 16 amino acids.

The rearrangement uses TRBV13 and TRBJ1-3; D is uncertain. Germline CDR1 PRHDT, CDR2 FYEKMQ (reference sequence). V was trimmed by 0 bases and J by 7 bases, leaving 10 bases between them. The CDR3 covers 14 residues. The CDR3 reads CASSLGLGSNTIYF. CDR3 bases: TGTGCCAGCAGCTTAGGCCTTGGCTCTAACACCATATATTTT. Full variable domain (outside the CDR3, taken from reference TRBV13 and TRBJ1-3): AAGVIQSPRHLIKEKRETATLKCYPIPRHDTVYWYQQGPGQDPQFLISFYEKMQSDKGSIPDRFSAQQFSDYHSELNMSSLELGDSALYFCASSLGLGSNTIYFGEGSWLTVV.

The V call is TRBV6-1, the J call TRBJ1-1; tentatively, D is TRBD1 (6 bases). V lost 2 bases to trimming and J lost 11 bases, with 18 bases between them. Germline CDR1 reads MNHNS; CDR2 reads SASEGT. This CDR3 has 14 amino acids. In nucleotides, the CDR3 is TGTGCCAGCAGTGAACTGACGCCAGGGACAATCGCTTTCTTT. Amino acids: CASSELTPGTIAFF.

The sample holds one count of this clone. The rearrangement links TRBV14 to TRBJ2-3, with 10 bases lining up with TRBD1. Germline values: CDR1 SGHDN, CDR2 FVKESK. J was trimmed by 4 bases and V by 4 bases; bases with no gene match: 11. The CDR3 covers 17 residues. The CDR3 DNA follows: TGTGCCAGCAGCCTCCCGGGACAGGGGAAGGGGCCAGATACGCAGTATTTT. It codes for CASSLPGQGKGPDTQYF.

J is TRBJ1-2 and V is TRBV9, with D perhaps TRBD1 (6 bases). This CDR3 is 16 amino acids long. V dropped 0 bases and J dropped 4 bases, with 16 bases sitting between them. Germline V gene data show CDR1 as SGDLS and CDR2 as YYNGEE. The CDR3 coding sequence is TGTGCCAGCAGCGTAGCGGCAGGGGCGCGCGGCTATGGCTACACCTTC. Translating it yields CASSVAAGARGYGYTF.

V usage is TRBV9 and J usage is TRBJ2-1, with 9 bases matching TRBD2. The CDR3 contains 15 residues. With 4 bases clipped from V and 9 bases from J, the junction kept 11 bases outside the gene matches. Germline loops: CDR1 SGDLS, CDR2 YYNGEE. CDR3 DNA: TGTGCCAGCAGCCCAGGGACTAGCCCTAACGCTGAGCAGTTCTTC. Its protein is CASSPGTSPNAEQFF.

This chain uses TRBV12-1 with TRBJ2-1; the table names TRBD1, a call not compared with the DNA. TRBV12-1 is a recognized pseudogene. The CDR3 consists of 18 residues. The CDR3 bases are TGTGCCAGCAGCTTTGTGTGGACAGGGGAATTGTCCTACAATGAGCAGTTCTTC. Amino acids: CASSFVWTGELSYNEQFF.

The chain uses TRBV7-3 and TRBJ1-1; unclear D gene. Germline CDR1 SGHTA, CDR2 FQGTGA. The CDR3 has 15 amino acids. V lost 1 base to trimming and J lost 7 bases, with 16 bases between them. DNA of the CDR3: TGTGCCAGCAGCTTAATGGGAGAGAGAGGAAGTGAAGCTTTCTTT. It translates to CASSLMGERGSEAFF.

The chain combines TRBV3-1 (or the pseudogene TRBV3-2) with TRBJ2-3; 10 nucleotides match TRBD2. This CDR3 has 18 residues. The V segment lost 4 bases and the J segment 6 bases; nucleotides outside the gene matches: 16. Per germline, CDR1 LGHDT and CDR2 YNNKEL (reference sequence). CDR3: CASSRPLAGARTGDTQYF. CDR3 bases: TGTGCCAGCAGCCGGCCGCTAGCGGGGGCTCGCACAGGGGATACGCAGTATTTT.

The V gene is TRBV28, the J gene TRBJ1-5; unclear D gene. The CDR3 runs 15 residues. Germline V lookup: CDR1 MDHEN, CDR2 SYDVKM. V lost 3 bases and J 6 bases, leaving 15 bases between the germline ends. CDR3 in amino acids: CASSLLGRVAQPQHF. CDR3 sequence (DNA): TGTGCCAGCAGTTTGCTCGGGCGGGTGGCTCAGCCCCAGCATTTT.

V usage is TRBV6-5 and J usage is TRBJ2-2, with 8 positions matching TRBD1. V was clipped by 5 bases and J by 5 bases; unmatched bases: 7. CDR1 is MNHEY, CDR2 SVGAGI, per germline. This CDR3 region has 15 residues. The CDR3 coding sequence is TGTGCCAGCAGTCCGGACAGGGCCGGGACCGGGGAGCTGTTTTTT. Translated, it gives CASSPDRAGTGELFF.

The chain uses TRBV21-1 and TRBJ1-6; TRBD1 is the table's D call, not checked against the DNA. TRBV21-1 corresponds to a pseudogene. This CDR3 contains 16 residues. The CDR3 nucleotides are TGTGCCAGCAGCCCGCAGGCGGGGACAGGGCGTTCACCCCTCCACTTT. It is translated as CASSPQAGTGRSPLHF.

This clone was observed a few times. The chain joins TRBV2 to TRBJ2-5; 9 bases agree with TRBD2. The V segment lost 6 bases and the J segment 3 bases; nucleotides outside the gene matches: 11. The CDR3 length is 16 residues. Germline assignment: CDR1 SNHLY and CDR2 FYNNEI. The CDR3: CASSGRLAAWEETQYF. The CDR3 coding sequence is TGTGCCAGCAGCGGTAGACTAGCGGCCTGGGAAGAGACCCAGTACTTC.

This clone appeared a single time. The chain employs TRBV18 and TRBJ2-3; 8 bases fit TRBD2. CDR3 length equals 19 residues. The trim removed 3 bases at V and 1 base at J, leaving 15 bases unmatched. Looked up from germline, CDR1 is KGHSH and CDR2 is LQKENI. CDR3 DNA sequence: TGTGCCAGCTCACCCCGGGGGGGTGCCGCGGGAACCGGCACAGATACGCAGTATTTT. Its protein is CASSPRGGAAGTGTDTQYF.

The rearrangement joins TRBV5-8 to TRBJ2-2; 8 bases line up with TRBD2. The CDR3 consists of 15 residues. Germline V lookup: CDR1 SGHTS, CDR2 YDEGEE. V dropped 4 bases and J dropped 6; count of bases not matched to a gene: 8. CDR3 bases: TGTGCCAGCAGCCCACTGGCGGGAGGCCCCGGGGAGCTGTTTTTT. Protein sequence: CASSPLAGGPGELFF.

This CDR3 reads CASSQRGATNTEAFF. CDR3 in DNA: TGTGCCAGCAGCCAGCGGGGGGCGACGAACACTGAAGCTTTCTTT. V usage is TRBV3-1 (or the pseudogene TRBV3-2) and J usage is TRBJ1-1, with D possibly matching TRBD1 (6 bases). CDR1 is LGHDT and CDR2 is YNNKEL in the germline V gene (reference sequence). This CDR3 is built from 15 residues. V was trimmed by 3 bases and J by 1 base, leaving 12 bases between them.

This clone showed up just once. V gene TRBV10-3 combines with J gene TRBJ2-3; tentatively, D is TRBD1 (6 bases). With 2 bases removed from V and 4 bases from J, the gap between germline ends came to 13 bases. There are 15 residues in the CDR3. CDR1 ENHRY and CDR2 SYGVKD come from the germline V gene. CDR3 in amino acids: CAISEPTGRADTQYF. CDR3 DNA sequence: TGTGCCATCAGTGAGCCTACAGGGCGGGCAGATACGCAGTATTTT.

This chain uses TRBV28 with TRBJ1-1; no clear D gene. V lost 2 bases and J 4 bases, leaving 11 bases between the germline ends. The V gene's germline CDR1 is MDHEN and CDR2 SYDVKM. The CDR3 runs to 14 residues. CDR3 residues: CASSLQRAGTEAFF. In nucleotides, the CDR3 is TGTGCCAGCAGTTTACAGAGGGCGGGCACTGAAGCTTTCTTT.

The chain couples TRBV7-8 to TRBJ2-2; 10 positions agree with TRBD1. The CDR3 spans 16 residues. In germline, CDR1 is SGHVS, CDR2 FQNEAQ. V lost 5 bases and J lost 5; bases outside the gene matches: 8. The CDR3 spells CASSLRDRGVTGELFF. The CDR3 DNA follows: TGTGCCAGCAGCCTCCGGGACAGGGGTGTTACCGGGGAGCTGTTTTTT.

This clone has a handful of counts. V is TRBV14 and J is TRBJ1-2; D possibly corresponds to TRBD1 (5 bases). Germline V lookup: CDR1 SGHDN, CDR2 FVKESK. Deletions cut 6 bases from V and 11 bases from J, with 13 bases between. The CDR3 has 11 amino acids. Written as DNA, the CDR3 is TGTGCCAGCAGGAACCAGGGCCTGTACACCTTC. Amino acids: CASRNQGLYTF.

V usage is TRBV3-1 (or the pseudogene TRBV3-2) and J usage is TRBJ2-7; D is perhaps TRBD1 (5 bases). The CDR3 loop spans 17 amino acids. Trimming took 0 bases from V and 2 from J, leaving 17 bases between them. Germline V lookup: CDR1 LGHDT, CDR2 YNNKEL (reference sequence). The CDR3 spells CASSQEFARAYAYEQYF. In DNA, the CDR3 is TGTGCCAGCAGCCAAGAATTCGCCAGGGCTTACGCCTACGAGCAGTACTTC.

This clone was observed a few times. The chain recombines TRBV30 with TRBJ1-3; D uncertain. This CDR3 comprises 13 residues. Germline loops: CDR1 GTSNPN, CDR2 SVGIG (reference sequence). The ends were cut back, 7 bases at V and 4 bases at J, with 14 bases in the middle. Written as DNA, the CDR3 is TGTGCCTTGACACGGGAAAAGGGAAACACCATATATTTT. It encodes CALTREKGNTIYF.

V and J are TRBV11-2 and TRBJ2-2, with TRBD1 matching 7 bases. Germline trimming cut 2 bases from V and 5 bases from J; bases unmatched to any gene: 5. This CDR3 is 15 amino acids long. Germline values: CDR1 SGHAT, CDR2 FQNNGV. CDR3 coding DNA: TGTGCCAGCAGCTTACCGGGACAGAGGACCGGGGAGCTGTTTTTT. Amino acids: CASSLPGQRTGELFF.

This clone was recorded only once. V usage is TRBV25-1 and J usage is TRBJ2-1; 10 bases map to TRBD1. The length of the CDR3 is 13 residues. Losses at the gene ends were 4 bases for V and 8 bases for J; bases not matched to a gene: 2. Per germline, CDR1 MGHDK and CDR2 SYGVNS. CDR3 DNA sequence: TGTGCCAGCAGTGGGGACAGGGGTCATGAGCAGTTCTTC. As protein: CASSGDRGHEQFF.

The chain couples TRBV9 to TRBJ2-5; 9 bases match TRBD2. The germline gives CDR1 SGDLS, CDR2 YYNGEE. After removal of 0 bases from V and 5 bases from J, the junction contained 5 bases not matched to a gene. CDR3 length: 15 residues. The CDR3 protein is CASSVGGGAGETQYF. CDR3 DNA: TGTGCCAGCAGCGTAGGCGGGGGGGCCGGTGAGACCCAGTACTTC.

This clone occurred many times. The rearrangement uses TRBV2 and TRBJ1-1; TRBD1 is a possible D gene (5 bases). This CDR3 is built from 15 residues. Trimming stripped 4 bases from V and 1 base from J, with 13 bases between. CDR1 is SNHLY and CDR2 is FYNNEI in the germline V gene. Here the CDR3 reads CASSGTIGANTEAFF. The DNA of the CDR3 is TGTGCCAGCAGTGGGACAATCGGAGCGAACACTGAAGCTTTCTTT.

The V and J genes are TRBV6-6 and TRBJ2-7; weak D call: TRBD2 (5 bases). The CDR3 is 12 amino acids. Germline V gene data show CDR1 as MNHNY and CDR2 as SVGAGI (reference sequence). Between the trimmed V and J ends, which lost 8 bases and 3 bases, there was a span of 11 bases. The CDR3 loop reads CASSLALYEQYF. CDR3 bases: TGTGCCAGCTCCCTAGCACTCTACGAGCAGTACTTC.

This clone was counted a single time. V usage is TRBV6-2 or TRBV6-3 and J usage is TRBJ2-7; 9 positions match TRBD2. Germline V gene data show CDR1 as MNHEY and CDR2 as SVGEGT. The CDR3 consists of 15 residues. The V segment lost 2 bases and the J segment 4 bases; nucleotides outside the gene matches: 6. DNA of the CDR3: TGTGCCAGCAGTTACGGTTCTAGCGGGGATTACGAGCAGTACTTC. This codes for CASSYGSSGDYEQYF.

V and J are TRBV4-3 and TRBJ1-5, with TRBD1 identical over 8 bases. The germline CDR1 and CDR2 sequences are LGHNA and YSLEER. The CDR3 extends over 17 amino acids. V was clipped by 0 bases and J by 0 bases; unmatched bases: 4. The CDR3 sequence is CASSQDWTGNSNQPQHF. The CDR3 region has the DNA TGCGCCAGCAGCCAAGATTGGACAGGGAATAGCAATCAGCCCCAGCATTTT.